This T cell receptor (beta chain) was identified during a study of blood T cell repertoires in COVID-19. Donors were grouped by their self-reported clinical history. Recovery among Cohort 3 donors was established by two negative PCRs, clearance, or symptom resolution. Per the germline V gene, CDR1 is SGHNT and CDR2 is YYREEE (reference sequence). The CDR3 extends over 15 amino acids. V was clipped by 5 bases and J by 5 bases; unmatched bases: 8. Per the study methods: Researchers report that nucleated cell counts were estimated from reference gene primer amplification. Assay used: immunoSEQ multiplex PCR; TCRdb lists only in-frame clones, some missing. That table is the source of V, J and clone size, and D and trimming were worked out from the DNA. This table has about 250,000 clones, 80% to 85% appearing once.

Sequences were obtained from PBMCs or T cells enriched from blood (not recorded which). This chain links TRBV5-4 with TRBJ1-2, with 11 nucleotides matching TRBD1. The clonotype originates from a man aged 45-65 years who had recovered from COVID-19. This CDR3 reads CASSSSGTGGYGYTF. As DNA, the CDR3 is TGTGCCAGCAGTTCCTCCGGGACAGGGGGGTATGGCTACACCTTC.